Below, one T cell receptor (beta chain) is given with its context. TCRdb's table, derived via immunoSEQ multiplex PCR, lists solely in-frame clones and lacks some. This sample has some 15,000 clones, with 73% found just once. With 3 bases clipped from V and 1 base from J, the junction kept 12 bases outside the gene matches. Per the germline V gene, CDR1 is LNHDA and CDR2 is SQIVND (reference sequence). This CDR3 contains 18 residues. These data come from a study of PD-1 and CTLA-4 blockade in melanoma. The chain employs TRBV19 and TRBJ2-5; TRBD2 aligns across 9 bases. This TCR was recovered from a human donor with melanoma. The sequenced sample was CD8+ T cells from peripheral blood, obtained before anti-PD-1 treatment. The CDR3 DNA reads as TGTGCCAGTAGTATGAGGGCAGGCCTAGCGGGATTCCAAGAGACCCAGTACTTC. Amino acid sequence: CASSMRAGLAGFQETQYF. Full variable domain (outside the CDR3, taken from reference TRBV19 and TRBJ2-5): DGGITQSPKYLFRKEGQNVTLSCEQNLNHDAMYWYRQDPGQGLRLIYYSQIVNDFQKGDIAEGYSVSREKKESFPLTVTSAQKNPTAFYLCASSMRAGLAGFQETQYFGPGTRLLVL.